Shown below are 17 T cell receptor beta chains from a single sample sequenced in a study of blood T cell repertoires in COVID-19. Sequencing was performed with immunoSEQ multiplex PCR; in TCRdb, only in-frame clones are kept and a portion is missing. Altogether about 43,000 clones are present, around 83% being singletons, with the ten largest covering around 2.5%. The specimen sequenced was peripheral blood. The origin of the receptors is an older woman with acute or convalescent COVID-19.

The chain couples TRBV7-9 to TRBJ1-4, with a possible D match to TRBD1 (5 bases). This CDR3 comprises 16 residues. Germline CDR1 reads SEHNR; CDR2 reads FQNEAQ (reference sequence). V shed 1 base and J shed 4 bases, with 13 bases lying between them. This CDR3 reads CASSLVDRFYNEKLFF. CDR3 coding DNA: TGTGCCAGCAGCTTAGTCGACAGATTTTATAATGAAAAACTGTTTTTT.

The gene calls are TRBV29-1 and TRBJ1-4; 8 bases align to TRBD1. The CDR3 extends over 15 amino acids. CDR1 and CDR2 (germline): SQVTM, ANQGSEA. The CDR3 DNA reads TGCGAGCAAAGAGGGACAGGTGAAACTAATGAAAAACTGTTTTTT. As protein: CEQRGTGETNEKLFF.

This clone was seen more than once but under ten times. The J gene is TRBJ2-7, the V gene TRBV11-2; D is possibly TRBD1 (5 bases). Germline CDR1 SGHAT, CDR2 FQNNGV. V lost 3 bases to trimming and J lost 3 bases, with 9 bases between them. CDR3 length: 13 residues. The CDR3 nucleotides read TGTGCCAGCAGCTTTGACAGAATCTACGAGCAGTACTTC. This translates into CASSFDRIYEQYF.

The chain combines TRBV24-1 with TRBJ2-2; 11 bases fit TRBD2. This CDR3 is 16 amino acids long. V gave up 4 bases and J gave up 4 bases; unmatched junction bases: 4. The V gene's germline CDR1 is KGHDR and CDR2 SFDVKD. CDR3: CATSDRGTSGTGELFF. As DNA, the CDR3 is TGTGCCACCAGTGACCGAGGGACTAGCGGCACCGGGGAGCTGTTTTTT.

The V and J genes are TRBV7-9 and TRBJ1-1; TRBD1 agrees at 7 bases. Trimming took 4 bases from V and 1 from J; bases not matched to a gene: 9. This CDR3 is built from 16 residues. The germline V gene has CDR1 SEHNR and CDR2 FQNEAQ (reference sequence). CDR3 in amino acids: CASSSRGGTANTEAFF. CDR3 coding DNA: TGTGCCAGCAGCTCCCGAGGGGGGACAGCGAACACTGAAGCTTTCTTT.

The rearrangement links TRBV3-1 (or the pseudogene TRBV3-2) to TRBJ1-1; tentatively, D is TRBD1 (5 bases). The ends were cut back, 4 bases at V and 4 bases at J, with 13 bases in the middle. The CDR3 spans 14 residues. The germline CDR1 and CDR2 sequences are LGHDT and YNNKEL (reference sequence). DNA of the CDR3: TGTGCCAGCAGCCTTAGTCAGGGTACCACTGAAGCTTTCTTT. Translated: CASSLSQGTTEAFF.

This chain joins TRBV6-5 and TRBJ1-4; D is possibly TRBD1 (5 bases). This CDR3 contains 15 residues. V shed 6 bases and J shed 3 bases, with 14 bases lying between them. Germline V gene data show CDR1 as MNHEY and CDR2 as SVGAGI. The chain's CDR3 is CASSPSGGPNEKLFF. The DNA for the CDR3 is TGTGCCAGCAGCCCCTCGGGGGGTCCTAATGAAAAACTGTTTTTT.

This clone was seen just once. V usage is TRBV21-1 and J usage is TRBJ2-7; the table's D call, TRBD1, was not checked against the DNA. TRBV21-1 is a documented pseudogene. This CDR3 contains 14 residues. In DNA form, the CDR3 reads TGTGCCAGCAGCTGTGGGCAGGGCGACTACGAGCAGTACTTC. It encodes CASSCGQGDYEQYF.

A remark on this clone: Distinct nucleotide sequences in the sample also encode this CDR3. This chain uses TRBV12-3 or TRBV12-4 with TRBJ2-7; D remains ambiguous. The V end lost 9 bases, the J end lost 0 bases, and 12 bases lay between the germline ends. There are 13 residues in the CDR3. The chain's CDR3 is CASSRDSSYEQYF. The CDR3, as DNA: TGTGCCAGTAGTCGTGACTCCTCCTACGAGCAGTACTTC.

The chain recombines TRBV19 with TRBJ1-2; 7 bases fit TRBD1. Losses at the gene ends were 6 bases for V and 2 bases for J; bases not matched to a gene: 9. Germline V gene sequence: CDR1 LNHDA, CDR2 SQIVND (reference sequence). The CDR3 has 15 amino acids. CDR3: CASRNPGTANYGYTF. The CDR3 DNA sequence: TGTGCCAGTAGGAATCCCGGGACAGCGAACTATGGCTACACCTTC. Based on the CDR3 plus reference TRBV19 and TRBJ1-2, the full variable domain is DGGITQSPKYLFRKEGQNVTLSCEQNLNHDAMYWYRQDPGQGLRLIYYSQIVNDFQKGDIAEGYSVSREKKESFPLTVTSAQKNPTAFYLCASRNPGTANYGYTFGSGTRLTVV.

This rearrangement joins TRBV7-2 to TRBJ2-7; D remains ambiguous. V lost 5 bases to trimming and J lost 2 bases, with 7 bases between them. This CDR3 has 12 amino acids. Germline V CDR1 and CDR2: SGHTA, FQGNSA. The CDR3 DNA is TGTGCCAGCAGCCCTCCTACCTACGAGCAGTACTTC. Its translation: CASSPPTYEQYF.

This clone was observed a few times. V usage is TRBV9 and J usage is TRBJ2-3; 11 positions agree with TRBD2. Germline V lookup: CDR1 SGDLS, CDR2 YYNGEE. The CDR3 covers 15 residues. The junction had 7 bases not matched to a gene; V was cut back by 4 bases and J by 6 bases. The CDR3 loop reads CASSFSGGDLDTQYF. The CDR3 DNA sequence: TGTGCCAGCAGCTTTAGCGGGGGGGACCTGGATACGCAGTATTTT.

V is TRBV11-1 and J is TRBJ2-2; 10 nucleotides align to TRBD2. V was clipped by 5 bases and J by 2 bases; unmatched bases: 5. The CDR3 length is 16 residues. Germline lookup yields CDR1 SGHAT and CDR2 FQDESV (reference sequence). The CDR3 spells CASSGLAGVNTGELFF. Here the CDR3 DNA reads TGTGCCAGCAGCGGTCTAGCGGGAGTTAACACCGGGGAGCTGTTTTTT. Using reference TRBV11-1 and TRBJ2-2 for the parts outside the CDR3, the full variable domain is EAEVAQSPRYKITEKSQAVAFWCDPISGHATLYWYRQILGQGPELLVQFQDESVVDDSQLPKDRFSAERLKGVDSTLKIQPAELGDSAMYLCASSGLAGVNTGELFFGEGSRLTVL.

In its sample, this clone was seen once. This CDR3 is CASSVVQSGQSEQFF. The DNA for the CDR3 is TGTGCCAGCAGCGTAGTTCAATCGGGACAGAGTGAGCAGTTCTTC. The chain carries TRBV9 and TRBJ2-1; 7 nucleotides line up with TRBD1. V was clipped by 0 bases and J by 9 bases; unmatched bases: 9. CDR3 length: 15 amino acids. Germline lookup yields CDR1 SGDLS and CDR2 YYNGEE.

The CDR3, as DNA: TGTGCTAGTGGTTTGGTATTGGACAGCTCGAACACTGAAGCTTTCTTT. Its translation: CASGLVLDSSNTEAFF. The genes are TRBV12-5 and TRBJ1-1; TRBD1 might be the D (6 bases). The germline V gene encodes CDR1 LGHNT and CDR2 FRNRAP. CDR3 length: 16 residues. Trimming removed 0 bases at V and 1 base at J, with 12 bases between.

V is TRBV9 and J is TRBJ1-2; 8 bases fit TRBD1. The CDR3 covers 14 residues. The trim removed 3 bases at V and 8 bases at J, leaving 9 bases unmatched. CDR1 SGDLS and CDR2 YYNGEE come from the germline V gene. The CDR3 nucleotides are TGTGCCAGCAGCGCAAAGACAGGGGTGGGAGGCTACACCTTC. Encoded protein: CASSAKTGVGGYTF.

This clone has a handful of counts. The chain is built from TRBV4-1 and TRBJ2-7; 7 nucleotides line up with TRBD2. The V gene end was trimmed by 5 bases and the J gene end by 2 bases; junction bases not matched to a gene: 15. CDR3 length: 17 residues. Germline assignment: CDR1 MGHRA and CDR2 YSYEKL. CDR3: CASSTKPGGSHPYEQYF. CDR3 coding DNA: TGCGCCAGCAGCACAAAACCGGGGGGAAGTCACCCCTACGAGCAGTACTTC.